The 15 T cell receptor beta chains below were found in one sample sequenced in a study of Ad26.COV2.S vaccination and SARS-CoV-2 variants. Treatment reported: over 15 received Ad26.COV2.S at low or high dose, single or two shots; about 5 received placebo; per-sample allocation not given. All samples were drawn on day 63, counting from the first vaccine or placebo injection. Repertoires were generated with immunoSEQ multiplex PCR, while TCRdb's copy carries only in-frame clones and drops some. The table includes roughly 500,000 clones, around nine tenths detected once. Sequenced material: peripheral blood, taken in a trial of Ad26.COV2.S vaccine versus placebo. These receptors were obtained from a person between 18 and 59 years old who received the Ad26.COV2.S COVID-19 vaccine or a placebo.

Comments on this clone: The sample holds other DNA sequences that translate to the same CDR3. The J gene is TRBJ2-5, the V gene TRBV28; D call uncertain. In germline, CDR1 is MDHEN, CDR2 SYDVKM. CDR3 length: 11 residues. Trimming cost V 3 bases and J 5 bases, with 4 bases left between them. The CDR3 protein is CASSLGETQYF. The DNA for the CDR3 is TGTGCCAGCAGTTTGGGGGAGACCCAGTACTTC.

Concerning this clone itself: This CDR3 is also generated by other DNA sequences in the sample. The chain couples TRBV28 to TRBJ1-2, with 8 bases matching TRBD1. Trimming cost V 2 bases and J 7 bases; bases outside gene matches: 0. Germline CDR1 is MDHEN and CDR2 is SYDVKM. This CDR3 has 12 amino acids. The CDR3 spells CASSLTGGGYTF. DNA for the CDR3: TGTGCCAGCAGTTTAACAGGGGGTGGCTACACCTTC.

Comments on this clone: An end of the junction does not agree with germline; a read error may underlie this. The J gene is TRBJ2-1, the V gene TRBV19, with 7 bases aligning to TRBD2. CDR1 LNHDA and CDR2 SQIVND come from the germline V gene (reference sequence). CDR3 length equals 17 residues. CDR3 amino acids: CASSPNREVWGYDEQFF. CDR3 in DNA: TGTGCCAGTAGTCCCAACCGGGAGGTCTGGGGCTACGATGAGCAGTTCTTC.

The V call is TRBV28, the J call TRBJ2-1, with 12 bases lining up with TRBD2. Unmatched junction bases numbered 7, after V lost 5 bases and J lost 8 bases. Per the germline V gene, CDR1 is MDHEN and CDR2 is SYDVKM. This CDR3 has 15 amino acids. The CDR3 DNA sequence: TGTGCCAGCAGTCCTAGCGGGAGGGTCGGGGATGAGCAGTTCTTC. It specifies CASSPSGRVGDEQFF. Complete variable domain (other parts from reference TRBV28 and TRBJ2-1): DVKVTQSSRYLVKRTGEKVFLECVQDMDHENMFWYRQDPGLGLRLIYFSYDVKMKEKGDIPEGYSVSREKKERFSLILESASTNQTSMYLCASSPSGRVGDEQFFGPGTRLTVL.

The CDR3 here is CASSGTSGSREQYF. Here the CDR3 DNA reads TGTGCCAGCAGCGGGACTAGCGGGAGTCGAGAGCAGTACTTC. The chain recombines TRBV9 with TRBJ2-7; 13 nucleotides agree with TRBD2. The V gene end was trimmed by 3 bases and the J gene end by 7 bases; junction bases not matched to a gene: 4. The germline V gene encodes CDR1 SGDLS and CDR2 YYNGEE. CDR3 length: 14 residues.

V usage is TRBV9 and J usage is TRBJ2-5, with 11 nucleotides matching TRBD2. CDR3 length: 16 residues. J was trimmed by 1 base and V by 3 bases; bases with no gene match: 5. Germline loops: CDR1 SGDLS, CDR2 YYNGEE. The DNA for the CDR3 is TGTGCCAGCAGCGGCGGGACTAGCGGACCCCAAGAGACCCAGTACTTC. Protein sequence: CASSGGTSGPQETQYF.

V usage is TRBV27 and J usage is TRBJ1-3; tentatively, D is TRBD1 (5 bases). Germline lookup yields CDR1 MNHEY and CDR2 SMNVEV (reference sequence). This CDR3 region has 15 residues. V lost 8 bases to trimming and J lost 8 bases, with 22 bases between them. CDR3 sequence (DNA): TGTGCCAGCGCCATGGGCGGGACCTCCGGAGACACCATATATTTT. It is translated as CASAMGGTSGDTIYF.

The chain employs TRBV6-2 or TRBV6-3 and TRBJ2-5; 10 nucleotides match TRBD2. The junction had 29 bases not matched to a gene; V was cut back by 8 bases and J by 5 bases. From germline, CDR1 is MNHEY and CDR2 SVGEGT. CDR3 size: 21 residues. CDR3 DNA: TGTGCCAGCTGCCGCTCCCCCCCGGGATTAGCGGGAGGCCTGGGGTTTGAGACCCAGTACTTC. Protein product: CASCRSPPGLAGGLGFETQYF.

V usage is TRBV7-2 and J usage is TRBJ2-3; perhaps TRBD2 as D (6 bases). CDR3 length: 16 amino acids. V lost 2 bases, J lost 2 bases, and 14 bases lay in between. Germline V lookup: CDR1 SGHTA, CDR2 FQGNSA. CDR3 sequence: CASSLTRRGVTDTQYF. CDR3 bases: TGTGCCAGCAGCTTAACTCGGCGGGGAGTCACAGATACGCAGTATTTT.

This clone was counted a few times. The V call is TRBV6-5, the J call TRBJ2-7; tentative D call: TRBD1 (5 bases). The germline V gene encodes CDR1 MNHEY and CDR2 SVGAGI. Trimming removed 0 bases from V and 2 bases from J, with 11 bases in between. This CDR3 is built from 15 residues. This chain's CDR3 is CASSYSRDRPYEQYF. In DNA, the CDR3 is TGTGCCAGCAGTTACTCGAGAGACAGACCCTACGAGCAGTACTTC.

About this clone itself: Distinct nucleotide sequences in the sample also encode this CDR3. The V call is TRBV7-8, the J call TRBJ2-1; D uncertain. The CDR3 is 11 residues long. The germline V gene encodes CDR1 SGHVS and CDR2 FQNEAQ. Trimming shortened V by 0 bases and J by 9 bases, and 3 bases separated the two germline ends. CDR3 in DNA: TGTGCCAGCAGCTTAGCAGGTGAGCAGTTCTTC. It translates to CASSLAGEQFF.

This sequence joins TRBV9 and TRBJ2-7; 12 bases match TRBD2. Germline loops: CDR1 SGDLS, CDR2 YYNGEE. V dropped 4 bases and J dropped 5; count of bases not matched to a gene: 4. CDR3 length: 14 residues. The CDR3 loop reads CASSPRLAGDEQYF. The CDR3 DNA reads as TGTGCCAGCAGCCCCCGACTAGCGGGAGACGAGCAGTACTTC.

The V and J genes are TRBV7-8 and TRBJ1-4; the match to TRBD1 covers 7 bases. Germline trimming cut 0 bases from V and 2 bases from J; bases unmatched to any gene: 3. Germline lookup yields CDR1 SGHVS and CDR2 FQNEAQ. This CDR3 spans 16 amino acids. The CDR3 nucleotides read TGTGCCAGCAGCTTAGCTCTGGACAGGACTAATGAAAAACTGTTTTTT. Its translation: CASSLALDRTNEKLFF.

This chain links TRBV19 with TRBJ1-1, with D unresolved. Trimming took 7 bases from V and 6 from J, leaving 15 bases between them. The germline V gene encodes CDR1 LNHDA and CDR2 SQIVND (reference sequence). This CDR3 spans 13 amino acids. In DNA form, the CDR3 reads TGTGCCAGTACCAGAGGGATGCCCGCTGAAGCTTTCTTT. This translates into CASTRGMPAEAFF.

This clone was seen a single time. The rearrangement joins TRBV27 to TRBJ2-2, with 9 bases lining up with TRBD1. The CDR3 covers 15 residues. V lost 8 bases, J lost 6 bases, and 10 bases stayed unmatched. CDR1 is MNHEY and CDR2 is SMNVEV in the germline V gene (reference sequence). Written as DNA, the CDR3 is TGTGCCAGCGCCCGAGGGACAGGGTTTCCCGGGGAGCTGTTTTTT. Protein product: CASARGTGFPGELFF.